The 5 T cell receptor beta chains below were found in one sample sequenced in a study of CD8+ T cells in alopecia areata. This sample's treatment: oral pan-JAK inhibitor, 5-10 mg twice daily. Following RNA extraction, reverse transcription yielded cDNA that acted as the sequencing template. Sequenced by immunoSEQ multiplex PCR; TCRdb stores in-frame clones only, minus some. The data contain some 200,000 clones, roughly 64% of them seen just once; the ten biggest clones take up over 10%. The sequencing here drew on CD8+ T cells sorted from blood, taken at week 24, from a patient treated with tofacitinib. These receptors came from a human donor with alopecia areata.

This clone was picked up a small number of times. The chain couples TRBV30 to TRBJ2-1, with a possible D match to TRBD2 (5 bases). The V gene's germline CDR1 is GTSNPN and CDR2 SVGIG (reference sequence). This CDR3 has 12 residues. Trimming pared 5 bases from V and 9 bases from J, leaving 14 bases between. CDR3: CAWGRAEGEQFF. CDR3 coding DNA: TGTGCCTGGGGGAGAGCTGAGGGTGAGCAGTTCTTC.

This clone was found once. Other DNA sequences in the sample encode the same CDR3. J is TRBJ1-1 and V is TRBV27; D ambiguous. V lost 4 bases to trimming and J lost 2 bases, with 5 bases between them. This CDR3 region has 12 residues. The germline CDR1 and CDR2 sequences are MNHEY and SMNVEV (reference sequence). The CDR3 loop reads CASSSGNTEAFF. The CDR3 bases are TGTGCCAGCAGTTCAGGAAACACTGAAGCTTTCTTT.

The V call is TRBV27, the J call TRBJ1-5; perhaps TRBD1 as D (6 bases). Germline lookup yields CDR1 MNHEY and CDR2 SMNVEV (reference sequence). Trimming left V 5 bases short and J 2 bases short, with 13 bases between. The CDR3 covers 15 residues. The CDR3: CASSAGHFGNQPQHF. CDR3 DNA: TGTGCCAGCAGTGCGGGACATTTTGGCAATCAGCCCCAGCATTTT.

This clone was detected a few times. The rearrangement links TRBV14 to TRBJ2-5; D tentatively fits TRBD1 or TRBD2 (5 bases each). Per germline, CDR1 SGHDN and CDR2 FVKESK. The CDR3 covers 17 residues. Trimming cost V 5 bases and J 2 bases, with 21 bases left between them. CDR3: CASSSTQGASKQETQYF. CDR3 nucleotides: TGTGCCAGCAGCAGTACCCAGGGAGCCAGTAAACAAGAGACCCAGTACTTC.

The rearrangement uses TRBV30 and TRBJ2-6; 10 positions match TRBD1. This CDR3 has 17 residues. Losses at the gene ends were 2 bases for V and 3 bases for J; bases not matched to a gene: 7. From germline, CDR1 is GTSNPN and CDR2 SVGIG (reference sequence). Written as DNA, the CDR3 is TGTGCCTGGAGTCCGGGACAGGGGTGGTTTGGGGCCAACGTCCTGACTTTC. Encoded protein: CAWSPGQGWFGANVLTF.